This T cell receptor beta chain was found in a study of radiotherapy plus CTLA-4 blockade in lung cancer. Remarks on this clone: The antigen is undetermined.

General observations from the study: Reports identified early blood T cell clone dynamics, with interferon-beta, as the best response predictor.

The CDR3 has 12 amino acids. Germline V gene sequence: CDR1 SEHNR, CDR2 FQNEAQ (reference sequence). Trimming removed 2 bases at V and 8 bases at J, with 6 bases between. In chemo-refractory metastatic non-small-cell lung cancer, patients got ipilimumab CTLA-4 blockade together with focal radiation. Here immunoSEQ multiplex PCR was the method, and the copy in TCRdb shows in-frame clones only, minus some. The table lists 65,000 to 90,000 clones, over 75% of them singletons. Sequenced material: peripheral blood, taken from a patient treated with radiotherapy plus ipilimumab. The sequence was obtained from a human donor with non-small cell lung cancer that progressed on radiotherapy plus ipilimumab. The chain recombines TRBV7-9 with TRBJ2-2; D remains ambiguous. The CDR3 loop reads CASSLSSGELFF. CDR3 DNA: TGTGCCAGCAGCTTAAGTTCTGGGGAGCTGTTTTTT.